This T cell receptor (beta chain) was found in a study of blood T cell repertoires in COVID-19. In the study overall: T cells, B-cell-depleted T cells, or PBMCs provided the cDNA or gDNA that served as material.

Original handling: How many nucleated cells were present was estimated from reference gene primer amplification. Data came from immunoSEQ multiplex PCR; TCRdb stores just in-frame clones and leaves some out. V and J calls and clone size follow that table, whereas D and trimming were derived from the DNA. This table has 90,000 to 150,000 clones, roughly 88% appearing once. This CDR3 has 15 amino acids. With 3 bases clipped from V and 5 bases from J, the junction kept 5 bases outside the gene matches. CDR1 is SEHNR, CDR2 FQNEAQ, per germline (reference sequence). The chain has TRBV7-9 and TRBJ2-3; 10 positions agree with TRBD1. The TCR sequence derives from a woman aged 45-60 years with active or convalescent COVID-19. Sequencing used peripheral blood. The DNA for the CDR3 is TGTGCCAGCAGCTTCGGACAGGGGGAGGGAGATACGCAGTATTTT. This sequence encodes CASSFGQGEGDTQYF. Full variable domain (rest looked up from reference TRBV7-9 and TRBJ2-3): DTGVSQNPRHKITKRGQNVTFRCDPISEHNRLYWYRQTLGQGPEFLTYFQNEAQLEKSRLLSDRFSAERPKGSFSTLEIQRTEQGDSAMYLCASSFGQGEGDTQYFGPGTRLTVL.